This TCR beta chain appears in the sequencing data of a study of regulatory T cells in long-lasting Graves disease. Time point meaning: newly diagnosed GD, antithyroid drugs for less than 3 months. PBMC-extracted RNA yielded the TCR library. V lost 7 bases, J lost 5 bases, and 15 bases lay in between. Germline V gives CDR1 SEHNR, CDR2 FQNEAQ (reference sequence). The length of the CDR3 is 14 residues. CDR3 regions were amplified by Arm-PCR using iRepertoire HTBI primers to build TCR beta libraries. TCRdb ran MiXCR on the multiplex PCR reads and lists one entry per CDR3 protein. The table lists more than 400,000 distinct CDR3 sequences, less than 20% of them singletons. This clonotype occurred many times. These data were also reused for a study on T cells in Graves' hyperthyroidism and ophthalmopathy.

Sequences were derived from peripheral blood mononuclear cells (PBMCs), sampled at new diagnosis, from a patient treated with antithyroid drugs. This chain connects TRBV7-9 to TRBJ2-1; a weak D match, TRBD2 (5 bases). This clonotype was obtained from a woman in her twenties or thirties with Graves disease. The CDR3 loop reads CASNHGTRDNEQFF. In DNA, the CDR3 is TGTGCCAGCAACCACGGCACTAGGGACAATGAGCAGTTCTTC.